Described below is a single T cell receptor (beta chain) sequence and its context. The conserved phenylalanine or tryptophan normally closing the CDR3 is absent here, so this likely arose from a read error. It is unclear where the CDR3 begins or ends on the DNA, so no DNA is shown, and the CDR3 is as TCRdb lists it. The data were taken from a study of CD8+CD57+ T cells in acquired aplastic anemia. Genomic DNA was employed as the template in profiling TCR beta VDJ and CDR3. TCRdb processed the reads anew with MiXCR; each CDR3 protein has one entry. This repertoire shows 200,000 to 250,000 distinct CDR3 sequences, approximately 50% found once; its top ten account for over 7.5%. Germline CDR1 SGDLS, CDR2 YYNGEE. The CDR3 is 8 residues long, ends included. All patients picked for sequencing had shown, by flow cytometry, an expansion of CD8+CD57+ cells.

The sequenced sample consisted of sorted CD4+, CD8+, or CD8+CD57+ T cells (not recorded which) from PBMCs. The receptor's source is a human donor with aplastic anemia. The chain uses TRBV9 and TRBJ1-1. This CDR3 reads CASSVALG.